Listed here are 3 T cell receptor beta chains from one sample, sequenced in a study of shared clonotypes between healthy human individuals. Terminally differentiated effector memory CD45RA+ cells were excluded by CCR7 positive selection of CD45RO-negative cells. Only in-frame clones appear in the TCRdb table, and some are missing; sequencing was by immunoSEQ multiplex PCR. The table lists roughly 550,000 clones, around 95% of them singletons. Sequenced: naive CD8+ T cells sorted from blood. These receptors were collected from a woman in her twenties or thirties in good health.

Concerning this clone itself: Other DNA sequences in this specimen translate into the identical CDR3. The V and J genes are TRBV30 and TRBJ2-3; no clear D. CDR1 and CDR2 from the germline V gene are GTSNPN and SVGIG (reference sequence). Trimming removed 0 bases from V and 1 base from J, with 11 bases in between. The CDR3 runs 15 residues. Written as DNA, the CDR3 is TGTGCCTGGAGTGTGGTTCCAATCGGCACAGATACGCAGTATTTT. This encodes CAWSVVPIGTDTQYF.

This chain connects TRBV9 to TRBJ1-4; no clear D. The CDR3 runs 15 residues. CDR1 is SGDLS and CDR2 is YYNGEE in the germline V gene. The V and J ends lost 4 bases and 0 bases respectively, with 10 bases between them. CDR3 sequence: CASSKSSATNEKLFF. In DNA form, the CDR3 reads TGTGCCAGCAGCAAGTCGTCAGCAACTAATGAAAAACTGTTTTTT.

The chain combines TRBV15 with TRBJ2-3, with D possibly TRBD1 on 5 matching bases. The CDR3 extends over 14 amino acids. Germline V gene lookup returns CDR1 LNHNV and CDR2 YYDKDF (reference sequence). V shed 3 bases and J shed 0 bases, with 7 bases lying between them. Here the CDR3 DNA reads TGTGCCACCAGCAGGACAGTTAGCACAGATACGCAGTATTTT. It specifies CATSRTVSTDTQYF.